These 32 T cell receptor beta chains came from one sample sequenced in a study of blood T cell repertoires in COVID-19. Method: immunoSEQ multiplex PCR; TCRdb's copy keeps in-frame clones and lacks some. The table lists approximately 350,000 clones, 65% to 90% of them singletons. The sequenced material came from peripheral blood. The source of these receptors is a woman aged 55-69 years with COVID-19, enrolled during active disease.

The V and J genes are TRBV4-3 and TRBJ2-3; D unclear. The CDR3 sequence is 15 residues long. V was pared by 4 bases and J by 4 bases, with 15 bases between. CDR1 is LGHNA and CDR2 is YSLEER in the germline V gene. The chain's CDR3 is CASSREPSRSDTQYF. The CDR3, as DNA: TGCGCCAGCAGCCGAGAACCCAGCAGGTCAGATACGCAGTATTTT.

This chain joins TRBV6-1 and TRBJ2-3; D possibly corresponds to TRBD2 (6 bases). The CDR3 runs to 13 residues. Deletions cut 2 bases from V and 8 bases from J, with 11 bases between. Germline V gives CDR1 MNHNS, CDR2 SASEGT. CDR3 sequence reads: CASSESGGVTQYF. The CDR3 coding sequence is TGTGCCAGCAGTGAATCCGGGGGAGTTACGCAGTATTTT.

The genes are TRBV5-1 and TRBJ2-1; 9 bases align to TRBD2. J was trimmed by 7 bases and V by 0 bases; bases with no gene match: 5. Per germline, CDR1 SGHRS and CDR2 YFSETQ. There are 15 residues in the CDR3. CDR3 in amino acids: CASSLVPAGGNEQFF. The CDR3, as DNA: TGCGCCAGCAGCTTGGTCCCAGCGGGGGGAAATGAGCAGTTCTTC.

This chain connects TRBV11-3 to TRBJ2-3, with 9 nucleotides matching TRBD2. V dropped 2 bases and J dropped 6; count of bases not matched to a gene: 9. Germline lookup yields CDR1 SGHNT and CDR2 YENEEA. The CDR3 extends over 16 amino acids. CDR3 in DNA: TGTGCCAGCAGCTTACTAGCGGGGCGTACCTTGGATACGCAGTATTTT. Translation: CASSLLAGRTLDTQYF. The variable domain in full, with the rest retrieved from reference TRBV11-3 and TRBJ2-3, is EAGVVQSPRYKIIEKKQPVAFWCNPISGHNTLYWYLQNLGQGPELLIRYENEEAVDDSQLPKDRFSAERLKGVDSTLKIQPAELGDSAVYLCASSLLAGRTLDTQYFGPGTRLTVL.

The chain joins TRBV7-6 to TRBJ2-7, with 10 bases matching TRBD1. Germline V lookup: CDR1 SGHVS, CDR2 FNYEAQ. The junction had 4 bases not matched to a gene; V was cut back by 3 bases and J by 2 bases. The CDR3 has 15 amino acids. CDR3 residues: CASSFPGQGPYEQYF. The DNA of the CDR3 is TGTGCCAGCAGCTTTCCGGGACAGGGGCCCTACGAGCAGTACTTC.

Written as DNA, the CDR3 is TGTGCCAGTAGCTCAGGGGATGGCTACACCTTC. This gives the protein CASSSGDGYTF. This chain uses TRBV19 with TRBJ1-2, with D maybe TRBD1 (6 bases). Per germline, CDR1 LNHDA and CDR2 SQIVND (reference sequence). Trimming pared 6 bases from V and 6 bases from J, leaving 8 bases between. This CDR3 has 11 amino acids.

V is TRBV6-6 and J is TRBJ1-5; 11 nucleotides line up with TRBD1. This CDR3 comprises 15 residues. Germline values: CDR1 MNHNY, CDR2 SVGAGI (reference sequence). Trimming took 4 bases from V and 7 from J; bases not matched to a gene: 6. This CDR3 is CASSFGQGAWQPQHF. The DNA of the CDR3 is TGTGCCAGCAGTTTCGGACAGGGGGCTTGGCAGCCCCAGCATTTT.

The rearrangement joins TRBV7-9 to TRBJ1-1, with D possibly being TRBD1 (5 bases). The V and J ends lost 5 bases and 5 bases respectively, with 15 bases between them. The CDR3 is 14 residues long. The V gene's germline CDR1 is SEHNR and CDR2 FQNEAQ (reference sequence). CDR3 region: CASSVGQGGTEAFF. The CDR3, as DNA: TGTGCCAGCAGCGTAGGGCAGGGAGGGACTGAAGCTTTCTTT.

The chain combines TRBV7-3 with TRBJ2-5, with D perhaps TRBD2 (6 bases). The germline V gene encodes CDR1 SGHTA and CDR2 FQGTGA. The ends were cut back, 1 base at V and 4 bases at J, with 7 bases in the middle. The length of the CDR3 is 13 residues. This CDR3 is CASSLRGGETQYF. The CDR3 coding sequence is TGTGCCAGCAGCTTAAGGGGAGGAGAGACCCAGTACTTC.

This chain uses TRBV7-2 with TRBJ2-7, with 7 bases that match TRBD1. This CDR3 is built from 15 residues. Per the germline V gene, CDR1 is SGHTA and CDR2 is FQGNSA. With 5 bases clipped from V and 2 bases from J, the junction kept 9 bases outside the gene matches. As DNA, the CDR3 is TGTGCCAGCAGCCATAGGACAGGACCTGCCTACGAGCAGTACTTC. It encodes CASSHRTGPAYEQYF.

The chain employs TRBV5-1 and TRBJ2-7; perhaps TRBD2 as D (6 bases). Trimming removed 0 bases at V and 6 bases at J, with 10 bases between. There are 13 residues in the CDR3. CDR1 is SGHRS and CDR2 is YFSETQ in the germline V gene. The CDR3: CASSLDGEAEQYF. CDR3 coding DNA: TGCGCCAGCAGCTTGGATGGGGAGGCCGAGCAGTACTTC.

This clone is a singleton in its sample. V gene TRBV11-3 combines with J gene TRBJ2-7; D gene uncertain. The CDR3 length is 13 residues. Between the trimmed V and J ends, which lost 3 bases and 2 bases, there was a span of 8 bases. Germline V CDR1 and CDR2: SGHNT, YENEEA. The CDR3, as DNA: TGTGCCAGCAGCTTTTATTTCCCCTACGAGCAGTACTTC. Translating it yields CASSFYFPYEQYF.

DNA of the CDR3: TGTGCCAGCAGCCCCCAGGGACAGGGGATCGGAGCTTTCTTT. Its protein product is CASSPQGQGIGAFF. The rearrangement links TRBV3-1 (or the pseudogene TRBV3-2) to TRBJ1-1; 10 nucleotides align to TRBD1. Germline loops: CDR1 LGHDT, CDR2 YNNKEL (reference sequence). This CDR3 region has 14 residues. Trimming removed 4 bases from V and 10 bases from J; junction bases left unmatched: 9.

In this sample, this clone turned up once. This CDR3 is CASSSWTGGIGELFF. The CDR3 nucleotides read TGTGCCAGCAGCTCATGGACAGGGGGCATCGGGGAGCTGTTTTTT. This chain joins TRBV5-4 and TRBJ2-2, with 11 positions matching TRBD1. V dropped 3 bases and J dropped 7; count of bases not matched to a gene: 5. The CDR3 loop spans 15 amino acids. Germline V lookup: CDR1 SGHNT, CDR2 YYREEE (reference sequence).

V usage is TRBV5-4 and J usage is TRBJ2-5; tentatively, D is TRBD1 (9 bases). The CDR3 contains 15 residues. Per the germline V gene, CDR1 is SGHNT and CDR2 is YYREEE (reference sequence). The V gene lost 4 bases and the J gene lost 5 bases, with 18 bases spanning the gap. CDR3 sequence: CASSPGGTGRETQYF. The CDR3 DNA sequence: TGTGCCAGCAGCCCGGGAGGGACAGGGAGGGAGACCCAGTACTTC.

Relative to its sample, this clone is medium-sized. The V and J genes are TRBV9 and TRBJ2-3; 10 nucleotides line up with TRBD2. With V trimmed by 4 bases and J by 1 base, 6 bases remained unmatched. Germline CDR1 is SGDLS and CDR2 is YYNGEE. This CDR3 contains 16 residues. The CDR3 sequence: CASSRGTSDGTDTQYF. CDR3 DNA: TGTGCCAGCAGCCGAGGGACTAGCGATGGCACAGATACGCAGTATTTT.

The chain employs TRBV3-1 (or the pseudogene TRBV3-2) and TRBJ1-2, with a possible D match to TRBD1 (6 bases). CDR3 length: 15 residues. Trimming took off 6 bases at V and 4 bases at J, with 18 bases between the two ends. Looked up from germline, CDR1 is LGHDT and CDR2 is YNNKEL (reference sequence). The CDR3 nucleotides read TGTGCCAGCAGTCTCCTGACAGGACGAGGCTATGGCTACACCTTC. Protein product: CASSLLTGRGYGYTF.

This clone was seen only once. Written as DNA, the CDR3 is TGTGCCAGCAGCCAAGGCGGGGCTGATGGGACAGATACGCAGTATTTT. It translates to CASSQGGADGTDTQYF. V and J are TRBV3-1 (or the pseudogene TRBV3-2) and TRBJ2-3; D possibly corresponds to TRBD2 (6 bases). CDR1 is LGHDT and CDR2 is YNNKEL in the germline V gene (reference sequence). V gave up 1 base and J gave up 3 bases, with 14 bases separating them. This CDR3 region has 16 residues.

The J gene is TRBJ1-2, the V gene TRBV11-3; weak D call: TRBD1 (6 bases). The germline gives CDR1 SGHNT, CDR2 YENEEA. The CDR3 loop spans 14 amino acids. The V and J ends lost 1 base and 4 bases respectively, with 10 bases between them. The CDR3 loop reads CASSLGTVGYGYTF. Here the CDR3 DNA reads TGTGCCAGCAGCTTAGGGACAGTGGGCTATGGCTACACCTTC.

J is TRBJ2-1 and V is TRBV11-2; 8 bases are shared with TRBD2. This CDR3 comprises 15 residues. V lost 5 bases, J lost 6 bases, and 9 bases stayed unmatched. Germline CDR1 SGHAT, CDR2 FQNNGV. Written as DNA, the CDR3 is TGTGCCAGCAGCACCGCCTTCGGGGGGGCCAATGAGCAGTTCTTC. Its translation: CASSTAFGGANEQFF.

V and J are TRBV5-5 and TRBJ1-2; TRBD1 agrees at 9 bases. The V gene end was trimmed by 4 bases and the J gene end by 5 bases; junction bases not matched to a gene: 9. The CDR3 spans 15 residues. From germline, CDR1 is SGHKS and CDR2 YYEKEE (reference sequence). CDR3 sequence reads: CASSPTRTGAYGYTF. Written as DNA, the CDR3 is TGTGCCAGCAGCCCGACCCGGACAGGGGCTTATGGCTACACCTTC.

The gene calls are TRBV2 and TRBJ1-1; maybe TRBD1 (6 bases). V gave up 6 bases and J gave up 0 bases, with 11 bases separating them. Germline-derived CDR1 and CDR2 are SNHLY and FYNNEI. This CDR3 region has 14 residues. Here the CDR3 DNA reads TGTGCCAGCAGCAACAGGGCCATGAACACTGAAGCTTTCTTT. This codes for CASSNRAMNTEAFF.

In DNA form, the CDR3 reads TGTGCCAGTAGTATAAGCGGGCGGAGCACAGATACGCAGTATTTT. Protein product: CASSISGRSTDTQYF. The chain carries TRBV19 and TRBJ2-3; tentatively, D is TRBD2 (6 bases). V lost 2 bases and J 0 bases, leaving 9 bases between the germline ends. Germline CDR1 LNHDA, CDR2 SQIVND (reference sequence). CDR3 length: 15 residues.

This rearrangement joins TRBV2 to TRBJ2-3, with 8 bases aligning to TRBD2. Per germline, CDR1 SNHLY and CDR2 FYNNEI. The J segment lost 3 bases and the V segment lost 2 bases, leaving 4 bases of the junction unmatched. The length of the CDR3 is 15 residues. The CDR3 nucleotides are TGTGCCAGCAGTGAACCGGCTAGCGGGACAGATACGCAGTATTTT. Translating gives CASSEPASGTDTQYF.

The V gene is TRBV2, the J gene TRBJ1-5; D is ambiguous. CDR3 length: 15 residues. CDR1 is SNHLY and CDR2 is FYNNEI in the germline V gene. Trimming removed 0 bases at V and 5 bases at J, with 11 bases between. The CDR3 loop is CASSEARDNYQPQHF. CDR3 DNA: TGTGCCAGCAGTGAAGCGCGAGACAACTATCAGCCCCAGCATTTT.

The V call is TRBV29-1, the J call TRBJ1-2; TRBD1 matches at 7 bases. The V gene end was trimmed by 8 bases and the J gene end by 3 bases; junction bases not matched to a gene: 6. Germline CDR1 is SQVTM and CDR2 is ANQGSEA. This CDR3 contains 12 residues. DNA for the CDR3: TGCAGCCACCGGACAGGCGACTATGGCTACACCTTC. Its translation is CSHRTGDYGYTF.

Written as DNA, the CDR3 is TGTGCCAGCAGCTCCCTCGGGGAGGGCACAGATACGCAGTATTTT. It yields the protein CASSSLGEGTDTQYF. The V gene is TRBV11-2, the J gene TRBJ2-3; a possible D gene is TRBD2 (6 bases). The CDR3 is 15 amino acids. Trimming cost V 4 bases and J 1 base, with 12 bases left between them. The germline V gene has CDR1 SGHAT and CDR2 FQNNGV.

This clone was seen a few times. V usage is TRBV7-6 and J usage is TRBJ1-4, with D possibly being TRBD1 (6 bases). The germline V gene has CDR1 SGHVS and CDR2 FNYEAQ. Between the trimmed V and J ends, which lost 2 bases and 5 bases, there was a span of 15 bases. There are 16 residues in the CDR3. Here the CDR3 DNA reads TGTGCCAGCAGCTTATCCCAGGGGAGGGGGAATGAAAAACTGTTTTTT. The encoded protein is CASSLSQGRGNEKLFF.

The chain couples TRBV6-1 to TRBJ1-1, with 7 bases matching TRBD1. In germline, CDR1 is MNHNS, CDR2 SASEGT. CDR3 size: 15 residues. V shed 1 base, J shed 1 base, and the junction held 3 bases outside the gene matches. The CDR3 loop is CASSEGQGWNTEAFF. The CDR3 nucleotides read TGTGCCAGCAGTGAAGGACAGGGTTGGAACACTGAAGCTTTCTTT.

This clone was recorded once. V gene TRBV2 combines with J gene TRBJ1-1; 7 bases fit TRBD1. The V gene end was trimmed by 6 bases and the J gene end by 4 bases; junction bases not matched to a gene: 5. Germline V gene sequence: CDR1 SNHLY, CDR2 FYNNEI. The CDR3 covers 13 residues. CDR3 in amino acids: CASRSQGTTEAFF. The DNA for the CDR3 is TGTGCCAGCAGGTCACAGGGGACCACTGAAGCTTTCTTT.

V usage is TRBV2 and J usage is TRBJ1-2; no reliable D call. Germline V gives CDR1 SNHLY, CDR2 FYNNEI. The CDR3 runs to 13 residues. V lost 6 bases and J 7 bases, leaving 15 bases between the germline ends. The CDR3 reads CASRLDSSGGYTF. In nucleotides, the CDR3 is TGTGCCAGCAGATTGGACTCCTCGGGTGGCTACACCTTC.

The chain joins TRBV12-3 or TRBV12-4 to TRBJ2-5; no clear D gene. The CDR3 sequence is 12 residues long. V was trimmed by 4 bases and J by 7 bases, leaving 10 bases between them. CDR3 loop: CASSSRHGTQYF. The CDR3 nucleotides are TGTGCCAGCAGTTCCCGACACGGGACCCAGTACTTC.